The rows below give T cell receptor beta chains drawn from one sample of a study of cytomegalovirus exposure and HLA in healthy donors. Assay: immunoSEQ multiplex PCR; the TCRdb copy retains only in-frame clones and omits some. The table has about 160,000 clones, roughly 87% seen once. The sample taken for sequencing was PBMCs. Source of these receptors: a girl aged 5-17 years in good health and CMV-seropositive. Each CDR3 is given with its conserved first and last residue. D genes are given only for firm matches. Rows give clone size only sometimes, using once, few, many, or a class for an expanded clone.

d_gene: NA
v_gene: TRBV9
j_gene: TRBJ2-7
abundance: NA
CDR3aa: CASSVDGETYEQYF
CDR3nt: TGTGCCAGCAGCGTAGATGGTGAGACCTACGAGCAGTACTTC

d_gene: NA
v_gene: TRBV7-9
j_gene: TRBJ2-1
abundance: NA
CDR3aa: CASSLRGTPYNEQFF
CDR3nt: TGTGCCAGCAGCTTAAGAGGGACACCTTACAATGAGCAGTTCTTC

d_gene: TRBD1
v_gene: TRBV30
j_gene: TRBJ1-4
abundance: NA
CDR3aa: CAWKQTGGVEKLFF
CDR3nt: TGTGCCTGGAAACAGACAGGGGGCGTTGAAAAACTGTTTTTT

d_gene: NA
v_gene: TRBV20-1
j_gene: TRBJ2-3
abundance: NA
CDR3aa: CSVSREDTQYF
CDR3nt: TGCAGTGTGAGCCGGGAAGATACGCAGTATTTT

d_gene: TRBD1
v_gene: TRBV27
j_gene: TRBJ2-1
abundance: NA
CDR3aa: CASSSIRGPDEQFF
CDR3nt: TGTGCCAGCAGTTCAATCAGGGGGCCAGATGAGCAGTTCTTC

d_gene: TRBD1
v_gene: TRBV4-1
j_gene: TRBJ2-7
abundance: NA
CDR3aa: CASSQGSTGDVYEQYF
CDR3nt: TGCGCCAGCAGCCAAGGGTCGACAGGGGATGTGTACGAGCAGTACTTC

d_gene: NA
v_gene: TRBV27
j_gene: TRBJ1-2
abundance: NA
CDR3aa: CASSPQGHAGFVNYGYTF
CDR3nt: TGTGCCAGCAGTCCCCAGGGCCACGCCGGATTTGTTAACTATGGCTACACCTTC

d_gene: NA
v_gene: TRBV7-2
j_gene: TRBJ1-1
abundance: NA
CDR3aa: CASSPWDGGDTEAFF
CDR3nt: TGTGCCAGCAGCCCATGGGACGGAGGGGACACTGAAGCTTTCTTT

d_gene: TRBD2
v_gene: TRBV28
j_gene: TRBJ2-1
abundance: NA
CDR3aa: CASSCGLAGGEQFF
CDR3nt: TGTGCCAGCAGTTGTGGACTAGCGGGAGGTGAGCAGTTCTTC

d_gene: NA
v_gene: TRBV19
j_gene: TRBJ1-5
abundance: NA
CDR3aa: CASSIRRGAYQPQHF
CDR3nt: TGTGCCAGTAGTATACGACGCGGTGCATATCAGCCCCAGCATTTT

d_gene: TRBD2
v_gene: TRBV7-2
j_gene: TRBJ2-3
abundance: NA
CDR3aa: CASMSGAGGSDTQYF
CDR3nt: TGTGCCAGCATGAGTGGAGCGGGGGGGTCGGATACGCAGTATTTT

d_gene: TRBD2
v_gene: TRBV7-9
j_gene: TRBJ2-3
abundance: NA
CDR3aa: CASSSLAGGPQDTQYF
CDR3nt: TGTGCCAGCAGCTCCTTAGCGGGAGGGCCCCAGGATACGCAGTATTTT

d_gene: NA
v_gene: TRBV7-9
j_gene: TRBJ2-6
abundance: NA
CDR3aa: CASRITGSGANVLTF
CDR3nt: TGTGCCAGCAGAATCACAGGGTCTGGGGCCAACGTCCTGACTTTC

d_gene: NA
v_gene: TRBV6-1
j_gene: TRBJ2-2
abundance: NA
CDR3aa: CASSERRSGLNVGELFF
CDR3nt: TGTGCCAGCAGTGAACGGCGTTCAGGGCTGAACGTCGGGGAGCTGTTTTTT

d_gene: NA
v_gene: TRBV18
j_gene: TRBJ1-2
abundance: NA
CDR3aa: CASSQRGYGYTF
CDR3nt: TGTGCCAGCTCACAGCGGGGGTATGGCTACACCTTC

d_gene: NA
v_gene: TRBV4-3
j_gene: TRBJ2-1
abundance: NA
CDR3aa: CASSQDKGVEQFF
CDR3nt: TGCGCCAGCAGCCAAGATAAAGGGGTTGAGCAGTTCTTC

d_gene: TRBD1
v_gene: TRBV2
j_gene: TRBJ2-2
abundance: NA
CDR3aa: CASSGTGSSGELFF
CDR3nt: TGTGCCAGCAGCGGGACAGGTTCATCCGGGGAGCTGTTTTTT

d_gene: TRBD2
v_gene: TRBV2
j_gene: TRBJ2-1
abundance: NA
CDR3aa: CASLTSEHSYNEQFF
CDR3nt: TGTGCCAGCCTCACTAGCGAGCACTCCTACAATGAGCAGTTCTTC

d_gene: NA
v_gene: TRBV29-1
j_gene: TRBJ2-1
abundance: NA
CDR3aa: CSGWTAGNEQFF
CDR3nt: TGCAGCGGCTGGACAGCCGGGAATGAGCAGTTCTTC

d_gene: TRBD1
v_gene: TRBV4-1
j_gene: TRBJ2-7
abundance: NA
CDR3aa: CASSRGQDYEQYF
CDR3nt: TGCGCCAGCAGCCGGGGACAGGACTACGAGCAGTACTTC

d_gene: NA
v_gene: TRBV6-5
j_gene: TRBJ2-5
abundance: NA
CDR3aa: CASSRREETQYF
CDR3nt: TGTGCCAGCAGTCGGCGGGAAGAGACCCAGTACTTC

d_gene: NA
v_gene: TRBV11-3
j_gene: TRBJ2-1
abundance: NA
CDR3aa: CASSLDSYNEQFF
CDR3nt: TGTGCCAGCAGCTTAGACAGTTACAATGAGCAGTTCTTC

d_gene: NA
v_gene: TRBV6-5
j_gene: TRBJ1-2
abundance: NA
CDR3aa: CASAPGQNYGYTF
CDR3nt: TGTGCCAGCGCCCCCGGACAGAACTATGGCTACACCTTC

d_gene: TRBD1
v_gene: TRBV5-1
j_gene: TRBJ1-2
abundance: NA
CDR3aa: CASTDSQGVNYGYTF
CDR3nt: TGCGCCAGCACCGACTCACAGGGGGTTAACTATGGCTACACCTTC

d_gene: NA
v_gene: TRBV27
j_gene: TRBJ1-1
abundance: NA
CDR3aa: CASIQNVWQNTEAFF
CDR3nt: TGTGCCAGCATTCAGAATGTGTGGCAGAACACTGAAGCTTTCTTT

d_gene: NA
v_gene: TRBV10-3
j_gene: TRBJ1-2
abundance: once
CDR3aa: CAISESRGAHGGYTF
CDR3nt: TGTGCCATCAGTGAGTCTCGGGGGGCGCATGGTGGCTACACCTTC

d_gene: TRBD2
v_gene: TRBV29-1
j_gene: TRBJ2-3
abundance: NA
CDR3aa: CSVGGSSGGPTDTQYF
CDR3nt: TGCAGCGTTGGTGGGTCTAGCGGTGGGCCCACAGATACGCAGTATTTT

d_gene: NA
v_gene: TRBV2
j_gene: TRBJ2-2
abundance: once
CDR3aa: CASSPGDTGELFF
CDR3nt: TGTGCCAGCAGCCCCGGGGACACCGGGGAGCTGTTTTTT

d_gene: NA
v_gene: TRBV2
j_gene: TRBJ1-1
abundance: NA
CDR3aa: CASSPDRSMNTEAFF
CDR3nt: TGTGCCAGCAGTCCAGACAGATCCATGAACACTGAAGCTTTCTTT

d_gene: TRBD1
v_gene: TRBV29-1
j_gene: TRBJ1-1
abundance: few
CDR3aa: CSVEDHDRGGTVVTEAFF
CDR3nt: TGCAGCGTTGAAGACCACGACAGGGGGGGTACCGTTGTCACTGAAGCTTTCTTT

d_gene: NA
v_gene: TRBV11-1
j_gene: TRBJ1-1
abundance: NA
CDR3aa: CASSLVGQNTEAFF
CDR3nt: TGTGCCAGCAGCTTAGTGGGACAGAACACTGAAGCTTTCTTT

d_gene: NA
v_gene: TRBV27
j_gene: TRBJ2-7
abundance: NA
CDR3aa: CASSLSRSTGSYEQYF
CDR3nt: TGTGCCAGCAGTTTATCCCGATCCACGGGATCCTACGAGCAGTACTTC

d_gene: TRBD1
v_gene: TRBV6-1
j_gene: TRBJ2-1
abundance: NA
CDR3aa: CASSATGAGYNEQFF
CDR3nt: TGTGCCAGCAGTGCGACAGGGGCAGGCTACAATGAGCAGTTCTTC

d_gene: TRBD2
v_gene: TRBV5-4
j_gene: TRBJ2-5
abundance: NA
CDR3aa: CASRPEPSGGGKETQYF
CDR3nt: TGTGCCAGCAGGCCCGAGCCTAGCGGGGGGGGAAAAGAGACCCAGTACTTC

d_gene: TRBD2
v_gene: TRBV12-5
j_gene: TRBJ2-3
abundance: NA
CDR3aa: CASGPGTSGGLTDTQYF
CDR3nt: TGTGCTAGTGGTCCGGGGACTAGCGGGGGACTCACAGATACGCAGTATTTT

d_gene: NA
v_gene: TRBV20-1
j_gene: TRBJ2-3
abundance: NA
CDR3aa: CSATGADTQYF
CDR3nt: TGCAGTGCTACAGGGGCAGATACGCAGTATTTT

d_gene: TRBD1
v_gene: TRBV28
j_gene: TRBJ1-1
abundance: few
CDR3aa: CASSFWTGVRIQWNAEAFF
CDR3nt: TGTGCCAGCAGTTTTTGGACAGGGGTTCGGATCCAATGGAACGCTGAAGCTTTCTTT

d_gene: TRBD1
v_gene: TRBV27
j_gene: TRBJ1-2
abundance: NA
CDR3aa: CASSSHRQGGGYTF
CDR3nt: TGTGCCAGCAGTTCGCACAGACAGGGCGGGGGCTACACCTTC

d_gene: NA
v_gene: TRBV2
j_gene: TRBJ1-1
abundance: few
CDR3aa: CASSELSGRGDTEAFF
CDR3nt: TGTGCCAGCAGTGAACTCTCAGGGAGGGGCGACACTGAAGCTTTCTTT

d_gene: NA
v_gene: TRBV6-5
j_gene: TRBJ2-1
abundance: NA
CDR3aa: CASSYLAEVLDEQFF
CDR3nt: TGTGCCAGCAGTTACTTGGCAGAGGTGTTGGATGAGCAGTTCTTC

d_gene: NA
v_gene: TRBV10-1
j_gene: TRBJ1-5
abundance: once
CDR3aa: CASSNRGYSNQPQHF
CDR3nt: TGCGCCAGCAGTAATAGGGGATATAGCAATCAGCCCCAGCATTTT